This is a list of T cell receptor beta chains from one sample in a study of response to subunit inactivated influenza vaccine. TCRdb re-called the RT-PCR reads with MiXCR, one entry per CDR3 protein. Of 300,000 to 350,000 distinct CDR3 sequences in the sample, less than 25% were seen once. Sequencing used PBMCs from blood, obtained 21 months after vaccination. These receptors came from a man between 50 and 70 years old who received an inactivated influenza vaccine. Both conserved end residues are part of each CDR3. The D gene is left open where the match is weak. Clone size is stated in some rows and not others, as once, few, many or a class when expanded.

>few|-|TRBJ1-5|TRBV6-4
TGTGCCAGCAGTGCCAGGCCAGATCAGCCCCAGCATTTT
CASSARPDQPQHF
>-|-|TRBJ1-1|TRBV7-9
TGTGCCAGCAGCTTAACACCGATTGGACCGGCCACTGAAGCTTTCTTT
CASSLTPIGPATEAFF
>-|TRBD1|TRBJ1-6|TRBV6-5
TGTGCCAGCAGTTACAACAGGGGAAATTCACCCCTCCACTTT
CASSYNRGNSPLHF
>few|TRBD1|TRBJ1-1|TRBV4-2
TGTGCCAGCAGCCAGGGACAGGGGATGAACACTGAAGCTTTCTTT
CASSQGQGMNTEAFF
>-|-|TRBJ1-2|TRBV7-2
TGTGCCAGCAGCTTAGATTCGGGAGGCTATGGCTACACCTTC
CASSLDSGGYGYTF
>few|TRBD1|TRBJ1-2|TRBV6-4
TGTGCCAGCAGTGATCGTGGGGACAGGTCGTATGGCTACACCTTC
CASSDRGDRSYGYTF
>-|-|TRBJ1-5|TRBV6-2/TRBV6-3
TGTGCCAGCAGGCCTTGGGGGAGAATATACCAAGGGCCCCAGCATTTT
CASRPWGRIYQGPQHF
>few|-|TRBJ2-2|TRBV4-3
TGCGCCAGCAGCCAAGCTACAGGGTACACCGGGGAGCTGTTTTTT
CASSQATGYTGELFF
>many|TRBD1|TRBJ1-1|TRBV20-1
TGCAGTGCTAGGCTCTCGGGACAGATGAACACTGAAGCTTTCTTT
CSARLSGQMNTEAFF
>-|TRBD1|TRBJ1-5|TRBV6-1
TGTGCCAGCAGTGATGGCAGGGGGCGAAATCAGCCCCAGCATTTT
CASSDGRGRNQPQHF
>few|-|TRBJ2-1|TRBV9
TGTGCCAGCAGCGTAGGGTACAATGAGCAGTTCTTC
CASSVGYNEQFF
>few|-|TRBJ2-2|TRBV18
TGTGCCAGCTCACCCAGATCCACCAACACCGGGGAGCTGTTTTTT
CASSPRSTNTGELFF
>few|-|TRBJ1-5|TRBV25-1
TGTGCCAGCAGTGAATCTGGGGGCCTCAATCAGCCCCAGCATTTT
CASSESGGLNQPQHF
>few|TRBD1|TRBJ1-2|TRBV20-1
TGCAGTGCTAGAGAACCCAGGGGGCAGAGCTATGGCTACACCTTC
CSAREPRGQSYGYTF
>-|-|TRBJ2-1|TRBV5-1
TGCGCCAGCAGCTTGGGATTTGGACGCACAAATGAGCAGTTCTTC
CASSLGFGRTNEQFF
>-|-|TRBJ2-2|TRBV10-3
TGTGCCATCAGTGGGCAGGGGGGAACCGGGGAGCTGTTTTTT
CAISGQGGTGELFF
>-|-|TRBJ1-6|TRBV2
TGTACCAGCAGTTTTTCGGAGCCAACATCGGGATGGAATTCACCCCTCCACTTT
CTSSFSEPTSGWNSPLHF
>few|TRBD1|TRBJ2-1|TRBV20-1
TGCAGTGCCGAAGTCCGGGACAGGGAAATTTACGCCTCCTACAATGAGCAGTTCTTC
CSAEVRDREIYASYNEQFF
>few|-|TRBJ2-7|TRBV12-3/TRBV12-4
TGTGCCAGCAGTTTAGTTGGGACAACCTACGAGCAGTACTTC
CASSLVGTTYEQYF
>-|-|TRBJ2-3|TRBV4-2
TGTGCCAGCAGCCAAGATCAGACAGATACGCAGTATTTT
CASSQDQTDTQYF
>-|-|TRBJ2-1|TRBV6-5
TGTGCCAGCAGTTACCCTACAGGGAGGGACAATGCGCAGTTCTTC
CASSYPTGRDNAQFF
>few|TRBD2|TRBJ2-3|TRBV4-1
TGCGCCAGCAGCCAAGATTTGAGCGGGGACACAGATACGCAGTATTTT
CASSQDLSGDTDTQYF
>few|TRBD1|TRBJ1-5|TRBV3-1
TGTGCCAGCAGCCAAACGGGACAGGCCAATCAGCCCCAGCATTTT
CASSQTGQANQPQHF
>few|TRBD1|TRBJ1-6|TRBV4-1
TGCGCCAGCAGCCACCGCAGACAGGGGGCGCCGAACAATTCACCCCTCCACTTT
CASSHRRQGAPNNSPLHF
>-|-|TRBJ1-1|TRBV6-1
TGTGCCAGCAGTAAACCGGGACACTGGAACACTGAAGCTTTCTTT
CASSKPGHWNTEAFF
>many|-|TRBJ1-5|TRBV18
TGTGCCAGCTCACCGGCTGGCGTTAGCAATCAGCCCCAGCATTTT
CASSPAGVSNQPQHF
>few|-|TRBJ2-2|TRBV20-1
TGCAGTGCTACAGGGGTCAACACCGGGGAGCTGTTTTTT
CSATGVNTGELFF
>many|-|TRBJ1-1|TRBV7-9
TGTGCCAGCAGTCCCCCGGGGAGAGGGGGGGCTTTCGGAGCTTTCTTT
CASSPPGRGGAFGAFF
>-|-|TRBJ1-2|TRBV12-3/TRBV12-4
TGTGCCAGCAGTTTTCATGGGGGCTGGAGCTACACCTTC
CASSFHGGWSYTF
>-|-|TRBJ2-4|TRBV5-6
TGTGCCAGCACATACGCCGGGGCAGTTATTCAGTACTTC
CASTYAGAVIQYF
>many|TRBD2|TRBJ2-1|TRBV12-3/TRBV12-4
TGTGCCAGCAGGCGACTAGCGGGGGGGAGTCTAGATGAGCAGTTCTTC
CASRRLAGGSLDEQFF
>-|TRBD2|TRBJ2-1|TRBV20-1
TGCAGTGCTAATGTGGGTGGTGGGACTAGGCAGTTCTTC
CSANVGGGTRQFF
>many|-|TRBJ1-2|TRBV5-1
TGCGCCAGCAGCACAGACAGTGCGAGTTACTATGGCTACACCTTC
CASSTDSASYYGYTF
>-|-|TRBJ2-2|TRBV5-1
TGCGCCAGCAGCTTTGGGGATGGCACCGGGGAGCTGTTTTTT
CASSFGDGTGELFF
>-|-|TRBJ1-1|TRBV6-5
TGTGCCAGCAGTTACACGGGTGAAGCTGAAGCTTTCTTT
CASSYTGEAEAFF
>-|TRBD1|TRBJ2-7|TRBV3-1
TGTGCCAGCAGCCACTCCCCCGGGACAGGGGGAGGGGGCTCCTACGAGCAGTACTTC
CASSHSPGTGGGGSYEQYF
>many|TRBD1|TRBJ2-7|TRBV11-1
TGTGCCAGCAGCTTGGACAGGGGAGGCGAGCAGTACTTC
CASSLDRGGEQYF
>few|-|TRBJ1-1|TRBV10-3
TGTGCCATCAACAACTTAGGGGACACTGAAGCTTTCTTT
CAINNLGDTEAFF
>-|TRBD2|TRBJ2-7|TRBV5-5
TGTGCCAGCAGCCGATTCCCGGGACTAGCGGGGGAGCAGTACTTC
CASSRFPGLAGEQYF
>-|TRBD1|TRBJ2-5|TRBV12-3/TRBV12-4
TGTGCCAGCAGTTTAGCCCCCCTGGACAGGGGGCAAGAGACCCAGTACTTC
CASSLAPLDRGQETQYF
>-|TRBD2|TRBJ2-2|TRBV10-3
TGTGCCATCACCTCGGGACTAGCGGACATGGGTAACACCGGGGAGCTGTTTTTT
CAITSGLADMGNTGELFF
>few|TRBD1|TRBJ1-6|TRBV28
TGTGCCAGCAGTCACTTCCGACAGGGTGTCTATAATTCACCCCTCCACTTT
CASSHFRQGVYNSPLHF
>-|-|TRBJ2-7|TRBV12-3/TRBV12-4
TGTGCCAGCAGTTTTGAAATCGCGTTGGGGCCCTACGAGCAGTACTTC
CASSFEIALGPYEQYF
>-|-|TRBJ1-2|TRBV6-1
TGTGCCAGCAGTGCTGAATACTATGGCTACACCTTC
CASSAEYYGYTF
>-|-|TRBJ1-6|TRBV20-1
TGCAGTGCTAAGGACCCGGGCGGGCCTAATTCACCCCTCCACTTT
CSAKDPGGPNSPLHF
>-|-|TRBJ2-6|TRBV2
TGTGCCAGCAGTGGAGGAAATTCAGGGGCCAACGTCCTGACTTTC
CASSGGNSGANVLTF
>few|-|TRBJ2-5|TRBV9
TGTGCCAGCAGCGTTGGGACGGACGTGGAGACCCAGTACTTC
CASSVGTDVETQYF
>-|-|TRBJ2-7|TRBV18
TGTGCCAGCTCACCCAGACAGGAGACCTACGAGCAGTACTTC
CASSPRQETYEQYF
>few|-|TRBJ2-7|TRBV6-2/TRBV6-3
TGTGCCAGCAGTTTCACGGACCAAGGCGCCTACGAGCAGTACTTC
CASSFTDQGAYEQYF
>-|-|TRBJ1-6|TRBV6-2/TRBV6-3
TGTGCCAGCAGGCAACTCGACAGGATTCTCTCCTATAATTCACCCCTCCACTTT
CASRQLDRILSYNSPLHF
>few|-|TRBJ2-3|TRBV29-1
TGCAGCGTTGAAGGGGGGGCGTCGGCCACAGATACGCAGTATTTT
CSVEGGASATDTQYF
>-|TRBD2|TRBJ2-1|TRBV29-1
TGCAGCGTTGGGAAGCGGGAGGCCACCTACAATGAGCAGTTCTTC
CSVGKREATYNEQFF
>few|-|TRBJ1-3|TRBV12-2
TGTGCAAGTCGCTCAGAGACACCTGAGGGACAGGGCATTACTGGAAACACCATATATTTT
CASRSETPEGQGITGNTIYF
>many|-|TRBJ1-5|TRBV6-5
TGTGCCAGCAGTTACAGGGTTGGAGATCAGCCCCAGCATTTT
CASSYRVGDQPQHF